Sequencing of this T cell receptor beta chain was carried out in a study of T cells in Graves' hyperthyroidism and ophthalmopathy. The germline CDR1 and CDR2 sequences are MDHEN and SYDVKM. This CDR3 region has 12 residues. The germline V and J ends were trimmed by 1 base and 4 bases, with 4 bases remaining between them. In this sample, this clonotype turned up many times. Amplification of TCR beta CDR3 regions used RNA as the template. RT-PCR in the first round (using the HTBI primer set) targeted the TCR CDR3. TCRdb ran MiXCR on the multiplex PCR reads and lists one entry per CDR3 protein. The sample consists of 550,000 to 800,000 distinct CDR3 sequences, about a sixth of them appearing once.

The V gene is TRBV28, the J gene TRBJ2-5; no reliable D call. Sequenced: blood. This receptor was identified in a man between 18 and 35 years old with Graves' hyperthyroidism. The CDR3, as DNA: TGTGCCAGCAGTTTATCTTCAGAGACCCAGTACTTC. Protein sequence: CASSLSSETQYF.